This T cell receptor (beta chain) came from a study of CD8+ T cells in alopecia areata. A word on this clone: The antigen is not known.

cDNA prepared by RNA extraction and subsequent reverse transcription served as the template for sequencing. TCRdb's table, derived via immunoSEQ multiplex PCR, lists solely in-frame clones and lacks some. This sample yields more than 110,000 clones, of which around four fifths are seen a single time; around 25% belongs to the top ten. Findings and caveats of the study: Expanded CD8+ clones among the top 100, as well as scalp clonality, were significantly decreased by tofacitinib. Many of the expanded lesional clones endured in scalp and blood while on tofacitinib. Just one nonresponder means the tie between baseline CD8+ expansion and response stays uncertain.

Described treatment: oral pan-JAK inhibitor, 5-10 mg twice daily. Peripheral blood and lesional scalp punch biopsies were taken from alopecia areata patients. Unmatched junction bases numbered 3, after V lost 2 bases and J lost 4 bases. The CDR3 loop spans 14 amino acids. Germline lookup yields CDR1 SGHNT and CDR2 YYREEE (reference sequence). The specimen comprised CD8+ T cells sorted from blood, sampled at week 4, from a patient treated with tofacitinib. This clonotype was sampled from a human donor with alopecia areata. V is TRBV5-4 and J is TRBJ1-2, with 9 bases matching TRBD1. CDR3 amino acids: CASSFGQGIYGYTF. Here the CDR3 DNA reads TGTGCCAGCAGCTTCGGACAGGGGATCTATGGCTACACCTTC.